Shown below are 11 T cell receptor beta chains from a single sample sequenced in a study of CD8+ T cells in alopecia areata. Reverse transcribed after extraction, RNA yielded cDNA as the sequencing template. The table came from immunoSEQ multiplex PCR; TCRdb's copy has only in-frame clones and leaves some out. Counted here are some 99,000 clones, around two fifths occurring once; the ten biggest clones make up around 0.8%. Sequencing input: CD4+ T cells sorted from blood. Receptors originate from a human donor with alopecia areata.

In its sample, this clone was seen a few times. Written as DNA, the CDR3 is TGTGCCAGCAGTTTCGGAGGGGCGAGTGAAAAACTGTTTTTT. Amino acid sequence: CASSFGGASEKLFF. The V call is TRBV28, the J call TRBJ1-4; tentatively, D is TRBD1 (5 bases). Germline V CDR1 and CDR2: MDHEN, SYDVKM. V was pared by 3 bases and J by 7 bases, with 12 bases between. The CDR3 length is 14 residues.

V gene TRBV2 combines with J gene TRBJ2-1; the D gene is possibly TRBD1 (6 bases). V lost 7 bases and J lost 10, with 17 bases in between. Germline lookup yields CDR1 SNHLY and CDR2 FYNNEI. The CDR3 covers 13 residues. CDR3 sequence (DNA): TGTGCCAGCAAGGACAGAGGAGTCGTAGAGCAGTTCTTC. Translating it yields CASKDRGVVEQFF.

This clone was picked up a small number of times. Within the sample, other DNA sequences also encode this same CDR3. This chain connects TRBV9 to TRBJ1-1; D gene ambiguous. The germline CDR1 and CDR2 sequences are SGDLS and YYNGEE. The CDR3 runs 15 residues. Trimming removed 1 base at V and 1 base at J, with 11 bases between. The CDR3 region has the DNA TGTGCCAGCAGCGTAAAACCCTTGGCGAACACTGAAGCTTTCTTT. Residues: CASSVKPLANTEAFF.

The chain carries TRBV30 and TRBJ2-4, with D possibly called TRBD1 or TRBD2 (7 bases each). Per germline, CDR1 GTSNPN and CDR2 SVGIG (reference sequence). The germline V and J ends were trimmed by 2 bases and 7 bases, with 15 bases remaining between them. CDR3 length equals 14 residues. CDR3 residues: CAWSPGGENNIQYF. The CDR3 DNA is TGTGCCTGGAGTCCAGGGGGGGAAAATAACATTCAGTACTTC.

A few counts support this clone. This rearrangement joins TRBV19 to TRBJ1-5; 11 bases match TRBD1. The J segment lost 5 bases and the V segment lost 6 bases, leaving 6 bases of the junction unmatched. CDR1 and CDR2 (germline): LNHDA, SQIVND (reference sequence). The CDR3 has 15 amino acids. CDR3 coding DNA: TGTGCCAGTAGGGAGGACAGGGGGCGGCATCAGCCCCAGCATTTT. This gives the protein CASREDRGRHQPQHF.

The V and J genes are TRBV7-2 and TRBJ2-7, with TRBD2 matching 8 bases. The CDR3 loop spans 15 amino acids. Germline V CDR1 and CDR2: SGHTA, FQGNSA. V trimming: 1 base; J trimming: 3 bases; junction bases outside the gene matches: 5. As DNA, the CDR3 is TGTGCCAGCAGCTTAGGGACTAGCCGATTCTACGAGCAGTACTTC. Translation gives CASSLGTSRFYEQYF.

The chain links TRBV29-1 to TRBJ2-3, with 13 bases that match TRBD2. V lost 4 bases and J lost 5; bases outside the gene matches: 12. Germline loops: CDR1 SQVTM, CDR2 ANQGSEA. The CDR3 consists of 17 residues. This CDR3 is CSVGRGRLAGGGDTQYF. CDR3 coding DNA: TGCAGCGTTGGCCGGGGCAGACTAGCGGGAGGAGGAGATACGCAGTATTTT.

The chain employs TRBV29-1 and TRBJ2-2; D remains unclear. There are 11 residues in the CDR3. Germline CDR1 is SQVTM and CDR2 is ANQGSEA. The V and J ends lost 3 bases and 4 bases respectively, with 3 bases between them. The CDR3 loop is CSVDGTGELFF. CDR3 DNA sequence: TGCAGCGTTGATGGCACCGGGGAGCTGTTTTTT.

The chain employs TRBV5-1 and TRBJ2-5; D might be TRBD1 (6 bases). This CDR3 is built from 16 residues. Trimming took 3 bases from V and 1 from J, leaving 16 bases between them. Germline CDR1 SGHRS, CDR2 YFSETQ. CDR3 protein: CASSSQPQDSQETQYF. The CDR3 nucleotides are TGCGCCAGCAGCTCCCAGCCACAGGACAGCCAAGAGACCCAGTACTTC.

In its sample, this clone was seen a few times. CDR3: CSVDPSGSETQYF. Here the CDR3 DNA reads TGCAGCGTTGACCCTAGCGGGAGTGAGACCCAGTACTTC. This chain joins TRBV29-1 and TRBJ2-5; 10 bases are a match to TRBD2. The CDR3 totals 13 residues. The ends lost 3 bases at V and 5 bases at J; junction bases unmatched: 3. From germline, CDR1 is SQVTM and CDR2 ANQGSEA. The entire variable domain, with the rest obtained from reference TRBV29-1 and TRBJ2-5, is as follows: SAVISQKPSRDICQRGTSLTIQCQVDSQVTMMFWYRQQPGQSLTLIATANQGSEATYESGFVIDKFPISRPNLTFSTLTVSNMSPEDSSIYLCSVDPSGSETQYFGPGTRLLVL.

V is TRBV30 and J is TRBJ2-5; D gene unclear. V lost 2 bases, J lost 4 bases, and 5 bases lay in between. The CDR3 contains 11 residues. The germline CDR1 and CDR2 sequences are GTSNPN and SVGIG (reference sequence). The CDR3 is CAWSWTETQYF. CDR3 coding DNA: TGTGCCTGGAGTTGGACAGAGACCCAGTACTTC. The variable domain in full, completed from reference TRBV30 and TRBJ2-5, reads SQTIHQWPATLVQPVGSPLSLECTVEGTSNPNLYWYRQAAGRGLQLLFYSVGIGQISSEVPQNLSASRPQDRQFILSSKKLLLSDSGFYLCAWSWTETQYFGPGTRLLVL.